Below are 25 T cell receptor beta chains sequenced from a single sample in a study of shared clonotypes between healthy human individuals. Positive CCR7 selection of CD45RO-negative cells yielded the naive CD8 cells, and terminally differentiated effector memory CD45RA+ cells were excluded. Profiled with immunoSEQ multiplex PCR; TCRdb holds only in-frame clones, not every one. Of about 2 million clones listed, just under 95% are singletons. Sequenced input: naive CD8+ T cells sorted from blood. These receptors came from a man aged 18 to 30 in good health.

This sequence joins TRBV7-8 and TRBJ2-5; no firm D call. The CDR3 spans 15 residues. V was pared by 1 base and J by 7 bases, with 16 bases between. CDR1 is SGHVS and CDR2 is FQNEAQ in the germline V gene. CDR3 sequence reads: CASSLVVGRPPTQYF. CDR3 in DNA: TGTGCCAGCAGCTTAGTTGTTGGCAGGCCGCCGACCCAGTACTTC.

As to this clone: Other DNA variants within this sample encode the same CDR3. The CDR3 region is CASSASGGYEQYF. The CDR3 coding sequence is TGTGCCAGCAGCGCCAGCGGGGGCTACGAGCAGTACTTC. This chain joins TRBV9 and TRBJ2-7, with 8 positions matching TRBD2. The CDR3 has 13 residues. Germline CDR1 is SGDLS and CDR2 is YYNGEE. The junction had 2 bases not matched to a gene; V was cut back by 3 bases and J by 3 bases. Looking up the rest from reference TRBV9 and TRBJ2-7 gives the full variable domain: DSGVTQTPKHLITATGQRVTLRCSPRSGDLSVYWYQQSLDQGLQFLIQYYNGEERAKGNILERFSAQQFPDLHSELNLSSLELGDSALYFCASSASGGYEQYFGPGTRLTVT.

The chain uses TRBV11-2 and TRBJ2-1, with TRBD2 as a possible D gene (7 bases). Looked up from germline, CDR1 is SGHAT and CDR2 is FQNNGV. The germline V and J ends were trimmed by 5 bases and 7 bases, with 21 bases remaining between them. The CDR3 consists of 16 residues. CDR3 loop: CASSPAGGLAANEQFF. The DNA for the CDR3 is TGTGCCAGCAGCCCCGCCGGGGGGCTAGCGGCTAATGAGCAGTTCTTC.

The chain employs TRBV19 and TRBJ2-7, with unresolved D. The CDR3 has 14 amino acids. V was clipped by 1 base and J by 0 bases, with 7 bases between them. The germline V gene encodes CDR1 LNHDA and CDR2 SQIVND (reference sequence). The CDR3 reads CASSIAVTSYEQYF. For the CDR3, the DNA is TGTGCCAGTAGTATAGCAGTGACCTCCTACGAGCAGTACTTC.

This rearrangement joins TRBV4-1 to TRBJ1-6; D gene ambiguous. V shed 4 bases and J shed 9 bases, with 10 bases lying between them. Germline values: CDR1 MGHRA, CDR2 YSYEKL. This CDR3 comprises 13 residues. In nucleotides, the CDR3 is TGCGCCAGCAGCCTTGAGAATTCTTCACCCCTCCACTTT. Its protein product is CASSLENSSPLHF.

Here the CDR3 DNA reads TGTGCCAGCAGCTTAGGGCTAGCGGGAGGGACGCCCTACAATGAGCAGTTCTTC. It specifies CASSLGLAGGTPYNEQFF. The rearrangement joins TRBV7-8 to TRBJ2-1, with 12 bases aligning to TRBD2. This CDR3 is 18 amino acids long. In germline, CDR1 is SGHVS, CDR2 FQNEAQ. V dropped 1 base and J dropped 2; count of bases not matched to a gene: 6.

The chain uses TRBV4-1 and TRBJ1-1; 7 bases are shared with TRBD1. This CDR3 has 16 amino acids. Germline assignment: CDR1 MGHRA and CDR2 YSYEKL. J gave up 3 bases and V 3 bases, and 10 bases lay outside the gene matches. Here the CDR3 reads CASSHRQGKGYTEAFF. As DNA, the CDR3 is TGCGCCAGCAGCCATAGACAGGGTAAAGGGTACACTGAAGCTTTCTTT.

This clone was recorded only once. The CDR3 nucleotides are TGCAGCATTGCGGGTATCACAGATACGCAGTATTTT. As protein: CSIAGITDTQYF. The chain recombines TRBV29-1 with TRBJ2-3; perhaps TRBD2 as D (5 bases). Germline V gene sequence: CDR1 SQVTM, CDR2 ANQGSEA. The CDR3 sequence is 12 residues long. V lost 8 bases to trimming and J lost 2 bases, with 11 bases between them.

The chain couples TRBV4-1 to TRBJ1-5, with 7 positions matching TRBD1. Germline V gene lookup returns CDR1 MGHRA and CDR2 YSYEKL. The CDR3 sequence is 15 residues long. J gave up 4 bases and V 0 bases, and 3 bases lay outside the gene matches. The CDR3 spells CASSQDLRGNQPQHF. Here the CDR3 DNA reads TGCGCCAGCAGCCAAGATCTCAGGGGGAATCAGCCCCAGCATTTT.

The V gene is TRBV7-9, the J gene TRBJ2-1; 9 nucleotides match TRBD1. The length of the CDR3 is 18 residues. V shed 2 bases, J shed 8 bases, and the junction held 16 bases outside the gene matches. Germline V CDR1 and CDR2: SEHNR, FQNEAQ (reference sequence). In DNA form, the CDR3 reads TGTGCCAGCAGCTTACGAATTACCGGGACAGGGATGGTAGATGAGCAGTTCTTC. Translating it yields CASSLRITGTGMVDEQFF.

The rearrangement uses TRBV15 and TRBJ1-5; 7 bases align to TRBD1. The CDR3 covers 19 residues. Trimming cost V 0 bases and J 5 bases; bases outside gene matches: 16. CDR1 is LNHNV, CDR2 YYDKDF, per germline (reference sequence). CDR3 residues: CATSRDSQGGASRHQPQHF. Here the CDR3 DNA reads TGTGCCACCAGCAGAGATTCTCAAGGGGGCGCGAGTCGGCATCAGCCCCAGCATTTT.

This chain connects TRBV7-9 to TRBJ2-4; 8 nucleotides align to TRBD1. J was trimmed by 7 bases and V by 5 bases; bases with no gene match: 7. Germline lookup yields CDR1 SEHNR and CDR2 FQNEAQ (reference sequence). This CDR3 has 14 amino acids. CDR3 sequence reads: CASSPTDRENIQYF. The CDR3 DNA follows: TGTGCCAGCAGCCCAACGGACAGGGAGAACATTCAGTACTTC. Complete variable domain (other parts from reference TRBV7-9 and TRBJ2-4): DTGVSQNPRHKITKRGQNVTFRCDPISEHNRLYWYRQTLGQGPEFLTYFQNEAQLEKSRLLSDRFSAERPKGSFSTLEIQRTEQGDSAMYLCASSPTDRENIQYFGAGTRLSVL.

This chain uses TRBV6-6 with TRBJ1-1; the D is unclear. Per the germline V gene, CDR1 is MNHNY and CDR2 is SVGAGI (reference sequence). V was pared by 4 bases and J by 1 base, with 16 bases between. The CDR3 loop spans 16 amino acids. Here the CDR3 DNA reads TGTGCCAGCAGTTTTCGGGCCCCCCGATGGAACACTGAAGCTTTCTTT. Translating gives CASSFRAPRWNTEAFF.

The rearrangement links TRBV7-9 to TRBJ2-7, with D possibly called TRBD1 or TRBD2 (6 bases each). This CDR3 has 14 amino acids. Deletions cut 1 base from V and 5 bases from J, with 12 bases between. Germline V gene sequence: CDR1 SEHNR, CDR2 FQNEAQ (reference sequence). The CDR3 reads CASSLGGTPDEQYF. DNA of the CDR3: TGTGCCAGCAGCTTAGGCGGGACACCAGACGAGCAGTACTTC.

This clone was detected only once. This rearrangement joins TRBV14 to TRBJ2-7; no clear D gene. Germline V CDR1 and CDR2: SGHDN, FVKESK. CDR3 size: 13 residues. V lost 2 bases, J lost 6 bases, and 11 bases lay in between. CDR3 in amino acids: CASSQTGYGEQYF. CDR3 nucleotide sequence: TGTGCCAGCAGCCAAACCGGGTACGGCGAGCAGTACTTC.

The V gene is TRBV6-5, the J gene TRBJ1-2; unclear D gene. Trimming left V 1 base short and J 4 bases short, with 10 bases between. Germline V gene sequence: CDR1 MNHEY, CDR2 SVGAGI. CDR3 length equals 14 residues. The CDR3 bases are TGTGCCAGCAGTTACTACGCAGGTAGCTATGGCTACACCTTC. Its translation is CASSYYAGSYGYTF.

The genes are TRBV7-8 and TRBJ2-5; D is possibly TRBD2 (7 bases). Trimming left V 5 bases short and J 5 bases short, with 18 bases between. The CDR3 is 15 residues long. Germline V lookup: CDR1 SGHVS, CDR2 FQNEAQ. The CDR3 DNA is TGTGCCAGCAGCCTTTTACTCGGGGGGCGGGAGACCCAGTACTTC. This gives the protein CASSLLLGGRETQYF.

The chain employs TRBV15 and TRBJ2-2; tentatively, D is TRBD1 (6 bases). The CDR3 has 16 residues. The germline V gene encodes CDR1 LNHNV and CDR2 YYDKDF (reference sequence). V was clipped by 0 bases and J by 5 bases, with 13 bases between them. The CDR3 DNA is TGTGCCACCAGCAGAGATCGGACAGAAGGGACCGGGGAGCTGTTTTTT. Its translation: CATSRDRTEGTGELFF.

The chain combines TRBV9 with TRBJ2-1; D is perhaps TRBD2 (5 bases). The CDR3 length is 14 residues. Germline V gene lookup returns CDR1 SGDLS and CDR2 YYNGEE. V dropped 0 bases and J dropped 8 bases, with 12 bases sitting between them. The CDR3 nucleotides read TGTGCCAGCAGCGTAGAACCAATCGGGGATGAGCAGTTCTTC. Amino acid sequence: CASSVEPIGDEQFF.

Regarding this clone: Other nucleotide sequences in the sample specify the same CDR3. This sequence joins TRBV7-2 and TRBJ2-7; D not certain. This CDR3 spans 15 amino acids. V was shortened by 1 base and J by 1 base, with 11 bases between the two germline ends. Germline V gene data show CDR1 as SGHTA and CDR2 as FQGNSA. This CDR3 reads CASSLGPGPSYEQYF. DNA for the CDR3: TGTGCCAGCAGCTTAGGGCCAGGACCTTCCTACGAGCAGTACTTC.

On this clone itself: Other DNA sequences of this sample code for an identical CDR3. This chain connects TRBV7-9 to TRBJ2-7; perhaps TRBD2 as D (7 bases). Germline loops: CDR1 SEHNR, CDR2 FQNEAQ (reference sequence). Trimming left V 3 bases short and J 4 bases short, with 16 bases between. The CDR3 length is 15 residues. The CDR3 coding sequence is TGTGCCAGCAGCTTGGGGGCGGGGGCTACATACGAGCAGTACTTC. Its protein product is CASSLGAGATYEQYF.

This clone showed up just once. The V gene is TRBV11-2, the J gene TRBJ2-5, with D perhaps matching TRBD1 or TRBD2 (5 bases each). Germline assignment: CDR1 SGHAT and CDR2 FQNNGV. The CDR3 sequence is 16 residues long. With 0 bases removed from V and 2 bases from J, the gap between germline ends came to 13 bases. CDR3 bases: TGTGCCAGCAGCTTAGATCGGGGCAGTGTACAAGAGACCCAGTACTTC. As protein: CASSLDRGSVQETQYF.

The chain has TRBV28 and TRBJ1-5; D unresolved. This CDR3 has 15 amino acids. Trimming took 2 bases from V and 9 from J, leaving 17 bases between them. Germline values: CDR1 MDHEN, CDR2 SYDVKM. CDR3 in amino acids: CASSLHPDLLRPQHF. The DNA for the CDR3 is TGTGCCAGCAGTTTACATCCGGACCTGCTCCGGCCCCAGCATTTT. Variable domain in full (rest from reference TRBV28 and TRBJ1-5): DVKVTQSSRYLVKRTGEKVFLECVQDMDHENMFWYRQDPGLGLRLIYFSYDVKMKEKGDIPEGYSVSREKKERFSLILESASTNQTSMYLCASSLHPDLLRPQHFGDGTRLSIL.

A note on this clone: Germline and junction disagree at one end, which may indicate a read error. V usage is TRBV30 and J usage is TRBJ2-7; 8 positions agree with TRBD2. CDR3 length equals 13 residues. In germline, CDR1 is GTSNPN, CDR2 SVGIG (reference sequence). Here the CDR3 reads CAWGSGSSYGQYF. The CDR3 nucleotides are TGTGCCTGGGGGAGCGGGAGCTCCTACGGGCAGTACTTC.

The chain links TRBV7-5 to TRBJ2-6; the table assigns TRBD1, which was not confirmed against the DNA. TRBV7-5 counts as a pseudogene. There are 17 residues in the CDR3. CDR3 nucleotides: TGTGCCAGAATGTTCACAAGTAGACAAAGTCGGGCCAACGTCCTGACTTTC. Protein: CARMFTSRQSRANVLTF.